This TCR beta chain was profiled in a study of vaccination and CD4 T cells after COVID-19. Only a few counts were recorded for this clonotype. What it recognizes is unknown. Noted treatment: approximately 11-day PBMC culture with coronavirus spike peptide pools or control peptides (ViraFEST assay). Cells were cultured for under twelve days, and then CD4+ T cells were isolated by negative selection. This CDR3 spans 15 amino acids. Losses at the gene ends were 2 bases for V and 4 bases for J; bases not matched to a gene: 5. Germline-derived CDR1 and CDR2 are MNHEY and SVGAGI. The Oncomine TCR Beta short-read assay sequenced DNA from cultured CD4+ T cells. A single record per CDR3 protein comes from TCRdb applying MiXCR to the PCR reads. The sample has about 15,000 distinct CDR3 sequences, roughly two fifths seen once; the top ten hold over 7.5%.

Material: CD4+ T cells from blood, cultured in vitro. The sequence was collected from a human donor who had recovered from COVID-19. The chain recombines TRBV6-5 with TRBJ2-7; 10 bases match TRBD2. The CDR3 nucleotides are TGTGCCAGCAGTTACCTGGCTAGCGGGAGTTACGAGCAGTACTTC. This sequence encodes CASSYLASGSYEQYF.